This T cell receptor (beta chain) appears in the sequencing data of a study of T cells in narcolepsy. Points from the study as a whole: Reportedly, autoreactive clonotypes were serially detected in patients' blood but not controls'.

Per the germline V gene, CDR1 is LNHDA and CDR2 is SQIVND (reference sequence). This CDR3 contains 11 residues. Trimming shortened V by 6 bases and J by 5 bases, and 8 bases separated the two germline ends. The table came from immunoSEQ multiplex PCR; TCRdb's copy has only in-frame clones and leaves some out. This sample carries about 35,000 clones, roughly 77% of them seen once, and the ten largest clones take 2% to 2.5%. A word on this clone: The antigen remains unidentified.

The gene calls are TRBV19 and TRBJ2-7, with D hard to call. This receptor was obtained from a human donor in good health. The sample comprised memory (CD45RA-) CD4+ T cells from blood. The CDR3 protein is CASRIGDEQYF. In DNA, the CDR3 is TGTGCCAGTAGAATCGGAGACGAGCAGTACTTC.